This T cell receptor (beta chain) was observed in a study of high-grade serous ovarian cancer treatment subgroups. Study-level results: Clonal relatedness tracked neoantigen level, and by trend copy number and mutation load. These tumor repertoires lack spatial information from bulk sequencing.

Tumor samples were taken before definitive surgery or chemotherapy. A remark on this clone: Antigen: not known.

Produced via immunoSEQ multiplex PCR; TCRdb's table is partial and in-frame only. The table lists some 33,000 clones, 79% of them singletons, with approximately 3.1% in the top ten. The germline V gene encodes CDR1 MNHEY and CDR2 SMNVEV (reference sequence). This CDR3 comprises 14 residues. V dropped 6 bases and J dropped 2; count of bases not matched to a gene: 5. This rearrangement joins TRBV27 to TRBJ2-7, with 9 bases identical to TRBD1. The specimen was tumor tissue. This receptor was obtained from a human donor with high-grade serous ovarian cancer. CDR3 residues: CASRLRQGAYEQYF. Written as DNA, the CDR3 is TGTGCCAGCAGGTTGAGACAGGGGGCCTACGAGCAGTACTTC.